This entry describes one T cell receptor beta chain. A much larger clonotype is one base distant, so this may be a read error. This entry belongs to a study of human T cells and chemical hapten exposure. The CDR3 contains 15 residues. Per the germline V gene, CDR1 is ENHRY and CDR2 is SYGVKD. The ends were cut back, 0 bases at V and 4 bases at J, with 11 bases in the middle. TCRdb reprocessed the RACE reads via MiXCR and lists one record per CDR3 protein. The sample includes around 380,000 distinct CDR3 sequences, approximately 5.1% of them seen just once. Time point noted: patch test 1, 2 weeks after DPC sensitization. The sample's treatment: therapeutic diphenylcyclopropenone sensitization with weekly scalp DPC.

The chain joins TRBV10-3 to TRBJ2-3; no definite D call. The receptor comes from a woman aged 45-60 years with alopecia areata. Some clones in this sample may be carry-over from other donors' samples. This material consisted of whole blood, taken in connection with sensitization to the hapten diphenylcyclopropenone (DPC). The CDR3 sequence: CAISESTLGADTQYF. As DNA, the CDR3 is TGTGCCATCAGTGAGTCGACTCTAGGCGCAGATACGCAGTATTTT.